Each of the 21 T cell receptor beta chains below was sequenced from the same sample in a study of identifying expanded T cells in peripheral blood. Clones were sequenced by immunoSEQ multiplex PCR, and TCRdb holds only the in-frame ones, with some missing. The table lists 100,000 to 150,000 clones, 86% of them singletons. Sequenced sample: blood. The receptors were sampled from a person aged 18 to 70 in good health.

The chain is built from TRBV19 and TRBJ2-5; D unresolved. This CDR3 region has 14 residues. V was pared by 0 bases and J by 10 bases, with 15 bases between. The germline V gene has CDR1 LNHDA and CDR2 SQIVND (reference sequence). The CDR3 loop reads CASSIDHEEGGQYF. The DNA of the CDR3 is TGTGCCAGTAGTATAGATCATGAAGAAGGCGGCCAGTACTTC. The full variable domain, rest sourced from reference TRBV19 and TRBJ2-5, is DGGITQSPKYLFRKEGQNVTLSCEQNLNHDAMYWYRQDPGQGLRLIYYSQIVNDFQKGDIAEGYSVSREKKESFPLTVTSAQKNPTAFYLCASSIDHEEGGQYFGPGTRLLVL.

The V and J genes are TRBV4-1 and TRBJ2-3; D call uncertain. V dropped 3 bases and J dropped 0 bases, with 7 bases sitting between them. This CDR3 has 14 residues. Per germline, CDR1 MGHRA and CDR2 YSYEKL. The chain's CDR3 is CASSQAPSTDTQYF. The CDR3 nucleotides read TGCGCCAGCAGCCAGGCACCTAGCACAGATACGCAGTATTTT.

The DNA for the CDR3 is TGCAGCGTTGAAACAGGGATAACTGAAGCTTTCTTT. Protein: CSVETGITEAFF. The rearrangement joins TRBV29-1 to TRBJ1-1; TRBD1 might be the D (6 bases). The CDR3 has 12 residues. CDR1 and CDR2 from the germline V gene are SQVTM and ANQGSEA. V lost 2 bases to trimming and J lost 5 bases, with 9 bases between them.

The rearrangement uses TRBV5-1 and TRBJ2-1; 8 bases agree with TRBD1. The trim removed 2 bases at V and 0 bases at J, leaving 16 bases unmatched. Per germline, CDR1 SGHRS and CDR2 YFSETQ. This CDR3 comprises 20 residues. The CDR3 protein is CASSFPGQATTKGSYNEQFF. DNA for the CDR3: TGCGCCAGCAGCTTCCCGGGACAGGCGACAACTAAAGGCTCCTACAATGAGCAGTTCTTC.

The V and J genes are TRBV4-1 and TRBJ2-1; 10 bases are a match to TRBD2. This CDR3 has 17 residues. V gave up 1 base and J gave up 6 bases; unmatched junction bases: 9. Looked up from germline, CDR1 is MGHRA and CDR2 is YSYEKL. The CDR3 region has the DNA TGCGCCAGCAGCCAAGGGGTGGAGCGGGAGGGTCCCAATGAGCAGTTCTTC. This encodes CASSQGVEREGPNEQFF.

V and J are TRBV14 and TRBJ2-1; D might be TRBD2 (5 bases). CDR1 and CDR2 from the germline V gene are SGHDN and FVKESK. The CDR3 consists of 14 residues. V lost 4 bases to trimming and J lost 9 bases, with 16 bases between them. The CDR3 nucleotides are TGTGCCAGCAGCCGTGTCGCGCTTCGGGGTGAGCAGTTCTTC. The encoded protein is CASSRVALRGEQFF.

This CDR3 reads CASSDLGNRQPQHF. In DNA form, the CDR3 reads TGTGCCAGCAGCGACCTAGGGAATAGGCAGCCCCAGCATTTT. This chain uses TRBV7-3 with TRBJ1-5; D gene unclear. CDR3 length equals 14 residues. V lost 5 bases and J 7 bases, leaving 15 bases between the germline ends. Germline V gene lookup returns CDR1 SGHTA and CDR2 FQGTGA. The variable domain in full, with the rest retrieved from reference TRBV7-3 and TRBJ1-5, is GAGVSQTPSNKVTEKGKYVELRCDPISGHTALYWYRQSLGQGPEFLIYFQGTGAADDSGLPNDRFFAVRPEGSVSTLKIQRTERGDSAVYLCASSDLGNRQPQHFGDGTRLSIL.

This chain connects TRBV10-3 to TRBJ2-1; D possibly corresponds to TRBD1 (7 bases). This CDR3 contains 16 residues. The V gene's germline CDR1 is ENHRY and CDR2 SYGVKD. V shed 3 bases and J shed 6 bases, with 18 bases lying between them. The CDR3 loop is CAISEEGTAAGNEQFF. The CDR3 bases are TGTGCCATCAGTGAAGAAGGGACAGCAGCGGGCAATGAGCAGTTCTTC.

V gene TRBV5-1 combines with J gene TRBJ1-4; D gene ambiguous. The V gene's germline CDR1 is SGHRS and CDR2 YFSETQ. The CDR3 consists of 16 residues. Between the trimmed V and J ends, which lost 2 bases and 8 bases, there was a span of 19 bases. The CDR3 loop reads CASSFQPGYGYEKLFF. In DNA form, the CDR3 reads TGCGCCAGCAGCTTCCAACCGGGTTACGGGTACGAAAAACTGTTTTTT. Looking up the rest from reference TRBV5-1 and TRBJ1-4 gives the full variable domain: KAGVTQTPRYLIKTRGQQVTLSCSPISGHRSVSWYQQTPGQGLQFLFEYFSETQRNKGNFPGRFSGRQFSNSRSEMNVSTLELGDSALYLCASSFQPGYGYEKLFFGSGTQLSVL.

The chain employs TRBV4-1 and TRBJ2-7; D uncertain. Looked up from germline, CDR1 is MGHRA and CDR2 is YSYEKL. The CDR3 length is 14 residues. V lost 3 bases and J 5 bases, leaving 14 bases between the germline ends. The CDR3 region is CASSQEQERNEQYF. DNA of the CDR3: TGCGCCAGCAGCCAGGAGCAGGAGAGGAACGAGCAGTACTTC.

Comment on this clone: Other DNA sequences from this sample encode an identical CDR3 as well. The DNA for the CDR3 is TGTGCCAGCAGTTTAGGGGGCTACGAGCAGTACTTC. It translates to CASSLGGYEQYF. The chain carries TRBV28 and TRBJ2-7; either TRBD1 or TRBD2 may fit D (5 bases each). The CDR3 totals 12 residues. Germline assignment: CDR1 MDHEN and CDR2 SYDVKM. Trimming pared 2 bases from V and 3 bases from J, leaving 5 bases between.

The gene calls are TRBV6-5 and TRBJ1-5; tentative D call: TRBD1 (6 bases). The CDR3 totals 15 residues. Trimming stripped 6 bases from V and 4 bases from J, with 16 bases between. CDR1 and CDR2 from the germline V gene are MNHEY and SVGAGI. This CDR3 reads CASSPLGQRNQPQHF. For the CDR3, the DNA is TGTGCCAGCAGCCCCCTAGGACAGCGAAATCAGCCCCAGCATTTT.

The CDR3 reads CASSLQASDDTQYF. CDR3 sequence (DNA): TGTGCCAGCAGCTTACAGGCCTCGGATGATACGCAGTATTTT. The genes are TRBV7-8 and TRBJ2-3; no clear D gene. The CDR3 totals 14 residues. The V and J ends lost 2 bases and 6 bases respectively, with 12 bases between them. The germline V gene encodes CDR1 SGHVS and CDR2 FQNEAQ.

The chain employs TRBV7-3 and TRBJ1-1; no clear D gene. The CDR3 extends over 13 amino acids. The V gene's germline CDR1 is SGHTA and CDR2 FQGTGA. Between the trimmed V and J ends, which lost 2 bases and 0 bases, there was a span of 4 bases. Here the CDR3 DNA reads TGTGCCAGCAGCTTATCAGTGAACACTGAAGCTTTCTTT. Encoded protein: CASSLSVNTEAFF. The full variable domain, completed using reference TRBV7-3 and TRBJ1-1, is GAGVSQTPSNKVTEKGKYVELRCDPISGHTALYWYRQSLGQGPEFLIYFQGTGAADDSGLPNDRFFAVRPEGSVSTLKIQRTERGDSAVYLCASSLSVNTEAFFGQGTRLTVV.

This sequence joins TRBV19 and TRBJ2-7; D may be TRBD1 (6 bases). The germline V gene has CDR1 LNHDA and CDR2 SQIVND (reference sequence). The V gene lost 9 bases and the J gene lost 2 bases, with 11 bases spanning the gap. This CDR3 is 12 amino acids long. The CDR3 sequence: CASRGQAYEQYF. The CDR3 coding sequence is TGTGCCAGCAGGGGACAAGCCTACGAGCAGTACTTC.

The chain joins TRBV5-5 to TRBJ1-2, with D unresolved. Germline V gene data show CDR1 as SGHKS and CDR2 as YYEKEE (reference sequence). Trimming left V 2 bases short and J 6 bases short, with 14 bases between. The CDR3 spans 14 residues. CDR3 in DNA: TGTGCCAGCAGCTTCGATAGCGGGGTCAATGGCTACACCTTC. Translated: CASSFDSGVNGYTF.

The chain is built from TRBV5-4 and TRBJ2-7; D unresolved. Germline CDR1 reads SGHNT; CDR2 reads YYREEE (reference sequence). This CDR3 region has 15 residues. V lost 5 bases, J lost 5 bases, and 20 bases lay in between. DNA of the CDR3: TGTGCCAGCAGTACAGTAGACTCTAATGGCAACGAGCAGTACTTC. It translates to CASSTVDSNGNEQYF.

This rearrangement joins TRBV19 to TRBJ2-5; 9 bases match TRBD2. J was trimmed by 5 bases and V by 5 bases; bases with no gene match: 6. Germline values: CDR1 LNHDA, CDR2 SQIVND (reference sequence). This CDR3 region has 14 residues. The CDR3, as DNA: TGTGCCAGTAGTCCGCGGGGGGGCGAGGAGACCCAGTACTTC. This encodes CASSPRGGEETQYF. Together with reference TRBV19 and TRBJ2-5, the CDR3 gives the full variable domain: DGGITQSPKYLFRKEGQNVTLSCEQNLNHDAMYWYRQDPGQGLRLIYYSQIVNDFQKGDIAEGYSVSREKKESFPLTVTSAQKNPTAFYLCASSPRGGEETQYFGPGTRLLVL.

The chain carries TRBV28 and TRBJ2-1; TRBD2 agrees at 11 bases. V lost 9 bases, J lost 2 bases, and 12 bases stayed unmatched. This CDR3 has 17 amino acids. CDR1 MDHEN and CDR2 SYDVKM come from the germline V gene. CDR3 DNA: TGTGCCAGTTTGGGCCGAGGGACTAGCGGAACCTACAATGAGCAGTTCTTC. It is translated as CASLGRGTSGTYNEQFF.

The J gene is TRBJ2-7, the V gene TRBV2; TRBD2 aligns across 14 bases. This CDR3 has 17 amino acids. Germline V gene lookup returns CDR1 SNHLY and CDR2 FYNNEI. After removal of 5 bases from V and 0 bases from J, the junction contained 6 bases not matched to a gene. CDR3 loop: CASSTGLAGASSYEQYF. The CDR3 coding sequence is TGTGCCAGCAGTACGGGACTAGCGGGGGCAAGCTCCTACGAGCAGTACTTC.

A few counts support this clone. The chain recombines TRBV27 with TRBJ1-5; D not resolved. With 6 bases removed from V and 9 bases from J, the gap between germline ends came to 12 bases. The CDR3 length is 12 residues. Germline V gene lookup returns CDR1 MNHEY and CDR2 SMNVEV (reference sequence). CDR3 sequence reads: CASRDPQGPQHF. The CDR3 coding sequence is TGTGCCAGCAGGGACCCCCAAGGGCCCCAGCATTTT.